These T cell receptor beta chains were read from a single sample in a study of cytomegalovirus exposure and HLA in healthy donors. Only in-frame clones appear in the TCRdb table, and some are missing; sequencing was by immunoSEQ multiplex PCR. Of approximately 190,000 clones listed, roughly 80% are singletons. The sample comprised PBMCs. Every receptor here comes from a man aged 50 to 59 in good health and CMV-seronegative. The CDR3 runs from the conserved cysteine through the conserved F or W.

v_call: TRBV6-1; j_call: TRBJ2-7; cdr3_aa: CASRGLSTYEQYF
v_call: TRBV4-1; j_call: TRBJ2-1; cdr3_aa: CASSLSGTGQGEQFF
v_call: TRBV6-5; j_call: TRBJ1-2; cdr3_aa: CASSRDDRVNGYTF
v_call: TRBV2; j_call: TRBJ1-4; cdr3_aa: CASSVLGGGFNEKLFF
v_call: TRBV11-3; j_call: TRBJ2-3; cdr3_aa: CASSLGGGSGMDTQYF
v_call: TRBV27; j_call: TRBJ2-6; cdr3_aa: CASSFTGGGVANVLTF
v_call: TRBV7-9; j_call: TRBJ1-1; cdr3_aa: CASSPLIEVGTEAFF
v_call: TRBV11-2; j_call: TRBJ1-2; cdr3_aa: CASSSGLTYGYTF
v_call: TRBV6-6; j_call: TRBJ2-7; cdr3_aa: CASTSTHEQYF
v_call: TRBV10-3; j_call: TRBJ2-7; cdr3_aa: CAISESGLRGGASYEQYF
v_call: TRBV5-6; j_call: TRBJ2-7; cdr3_aa: CASSLWRGPGRTSYEQYF
v_call: TRBV15; j_call: TRBJ2-2; cdr3_aa: CATSSGTTGTGELFF
v_call: TRBV2; j_call: TRBJ2-1; cdr3_aa: CASQIGGGPNEQFF
v_call: TRBV4-1; j_call: TRBJ2-4; cdr3_aa: CASSQGAGKNIQYF
v_call: TRBV30; j_call: TRBJ2-3; cdr3_aa: CAWSNSDTDTQYF
v_call: TRBV9; j_call: TRBJ1-1; cdr3_aa: CASSAGQGRTEAFF
v_call: TRBV2; j_call: TRBJ1-2; cdr3_aa: CASSPRQLYGYTF
v_call: TRBV19; j_call: TRBJ2-7; cdr3_aa: CASSPGLGVRYEQYF
v_call: TRBV4-3; j_call: TRBJ1-4; cdr3_aa: CASSRRTGVDEKLFF
v_call: TRBV5-6; j_call: TRBJ1-4; cdr3_aa: CASQTLLNEKLFF
v_call: TRBV6-1; j_call: TRBJ1-2; cdr3_aa: CASRGTGPRDGYTF
v_call: TRBV19; j_call: TRBJ1-5; cdr3_aa: CASIPGGNPSNQPQHF
v_call: TRBV10-1; j_call: TRBJ1-3; cdr3_aa: CASATNLRGRSNTIYF
v_call: TRBV15; j_call: TRBJ2-7; cdr3_aa: CATSSRRGTGVSEQYF
v_call: TRBV5-1; j_call: TRBJ2-1; cdr3_aa: CASSTGTGRNEQFF
v_call: TRBV7-7; j_call: TRBJ2-1; cdr3_aa: CASSLTGDAEQFF
v_call: TRBV5-1; j_call: TRBJ1-2; cdr3_aa: CASSLDSPGYTF
v_call: TRBV27; j_call: NA; cdr3_aa: CASSPHYEQYF
v_call: TRBV7-9; j_call: TRBJ2-3; cdr3_aa: CASSPLWSGDTTDTQYF
v_call: TRBV5-4; j_call: TRBJ1-2; cdr3_aa: CASSSGGRYGYTF
v_call: TRBV11-2; j_call: TRBJ2-1; cdr3_aa: CASKAYRGTYEQFF
v_call: TRBV19; j_call: TRBJ2-3; cdr3_aa: CASSATGSTDTQYF
v_call: TRBV2; j_call: TRBJ1-1; cdr3_aa: CASSGPDRVAFF
v_call: TRBV6-5; j_call: TRBJ1-2; cdr3_aa: CASWRGGYYGYTF
v_call: TRBV5-1; j_call: TRBJ1-2; cdr3_aa: CASSLVTQAYGYTF
v_call: TRBV27; j_call: TRBJ2-1; cdr3_aa: CASSPEQGGNSNEQFF
v_call: TRBV19; j_call: TRBJ2-4; cdr3_aa: CASSLEGIVAKNIQYF
v_call: TRBV7-2; j_call: TRBJ2-1; cdr3_aa: CASSWDRVIKNEQFF
v_call: TRBV7-2; j_call: TRBJ2-3; cdr3_aa: CASSLGRISTDTQYF
v_call: TRBV7-2; j_call: TRBJ2-5; cdr3_aa: CASSHRDRAQETQYF
v_call: TRBV7-2; j_call: TRBJ2-1; cdr3_aa: CASSLGGGANNEQFF
v_call: TRBV11-2; j_call: TRBJ1-5; cdr3_aa: CASSLDRGSVQPQHF
v_call: TRBV9; j_call: TRBJ2-1; cdr3_aa: CASSFPGQKDNEQFF
v_call: TRBV7-3; j_call: TRBJ2-2; cdr3_aa: CASSLRGQGGGELFF
v_call: TRBV7-3; j_call: TRBJ1-1; cdr3_aa: CASSLTARRAEAASTEAFF
v_call: TRBV6-1; j_call: TRBJ1-5; cdr3_aa: CASSQGQGGYSNQPQHF
v_call: TRBV7-2; j_call: TRBJ1-2; cdr3_aa: CASSFETGTYGYTF
v_call: TRBV6-5; j_call: TRBJ2-1; cdr3_aa: CASSNRGGGEQFF
v_call: TRBV27; j_call: TRBJ2-7; cdr3_aa: CASSFIGTGGITYEQYF
v_call: TRBV29-1; j_call: TRBJ2-3; cdr3_aa: CSVEDRDRVADTQYF
v_call: TRBV12-5; j_call: TRBJ2-3; cdr3_aa: CASGLEGARGDTQYF
v_call: TRBV9; j_call: TRBJ2-2; cdr3_aa: CASSVAGGPSGELFF
v_call: TRBV29-1; j_call: TRBJ2-1; cdr3_aa: CSVGSGLQNEQFF
v_call: TRBV5-6; j_call: TRBJ1-2; cdr3_aa: CASSLELDRNFYGYTF
v_call: TRBV4-1; j_call: TRBJ2-7; cdr3_aa: CASSQETGGSYEQYF